The clone carrying this T cell receptor beta chain appeared a few times. Its antigen is currently unknown. Treatment of the sample: oral pan-JAK inhibitor, 5-10 mg twice daily. Peripheral blood and lesional scalp punch biopsies came from alopecia areata patients. RNA was extracted and reverse transcribed into cDNA as the sequencing template. Measured with immunoSEQ multiplex PCR; TCRdb has only the in-frame clones, and not every one. The table shows about 2,000 clones, with 77% occurring only once. Germline CDR1 and CDR2: SGHTA and FQGNSA. Deletions cut 5 bases from V and 1 base from J, with 10 bases between. CDR3 length: 14 amino acids. These data originate in a study of CD8+ T cells in alopecia areata. Study-wide points: On tofacitinib, scalp and blood still held many of the expanded lesional clones. Mouse data revealed clearer TCR sharing than patient data did, a gap possibly tied to HLA.

The sequencing here drew on skin, taken at approximately week 45, from a patient treated with tofacitinib. The V gene is TRBV7-2, the J gene TRBJ2-3, with D possibly being TRBD1 (5 bases). This sequence originates from a human donor with alopecia areata. The CDR3 reads CASSLQGGTDTQYF. The CDR3 region has the DNA TGTGCCAGCAGCCTTCAAGGGGGCACAGATACGCAGTATTTT.